One sample yielded the 23 T cell receptor beta chains listed below, sequenced in a study of human T cells and chemical hapten exposure. Via MiXCR, TCRdb re-called the RACE reads, giving one row per CDR3 protein. The table lists about 350,000 distinct CDR3 sequences, about 6.9% of them singletons. Time point denoted: patch test 2, 6 weeks after DPC sensitization. Treatment denoted: therapeutic diphenylcyclopropenone sensitization with weekly scalp DPC. The material was whole blood, obtained in connection with sensitization to the hapten diphenylcyclopropenone (DPC). These TCRs come from a woman in her late teens or twenties with alopecia areata. Some clones in this sample may be carry-over from other donors' samples.

This clonotype was seen only a few times. V and J are TRBV6-5 and TRBJ1-4; the D is unclear. V lost 0 bases to trimming and J lost 7 bases, with 12 bases between them. The CDR3 spans 15 residues. The germline CDR1 and CDR2 sequences are MNHEY and SVGAGI. The chain's CDR3 is CASSYSNLEGEKLFF. The CDR3 DNA is TGTGCCAGCAGTTACTCTAACCTAGAGGGTGAAAAACTGTTTTTT.

This chain links TRBV3-1 with TRBJ2-1, with TRBD2 identical over 9 bases. After removal of 3 bases from V and 12 bases from J, the junction contained 6 bases not matched to a gene. This CDR3 spans 13 amino acids. Per germline, CDR1 LGHDT and CDR2 YNNKEL (reference sequence). The CDR3 loop reads CASSQQRGAGQFF. DNA for the CDR3: TGTGCCAGCAGCCAGCAGCGGGGGGCAGGGCAGTTCTTC.

This clonotype was detected a few times. The V call is TRBV2, the J call TRBJ1-5, with 8 bases aligning to TRBD1. Germline V gives CDR1 SNHLY, CDR2 FYNNEI. J was trimmed by 6 bases and V by 3 bases; bases with no gene match: 7. The CDR3 length is 15 residues. DNA of the CDR3: TGTGCCAGCAGTGACCGGACAGGGATGGGTCAGCCCCAGCATTTT. This gives the protein CASSDRTGMGQPQHF.

The genes are TRBV5-1 and TRBJ1-2; unclear D gene. V lost 4 bases and J lost 6, with 22 bases in between. The CDR3 loop spans 16 amino acids. Per the germline V gene, CDR1 is SGHRS and CDR2 is YFSETQ. The CDR3 sequence: CASSRALKGEIDGYTF. The CDR3 DNA reads as TGCGCCAGCAGCCGGGCATTAAAAGGCGAAATCGATGGCTACACCTTC.

This clonotype has at least ten counts. The V call is TRBV7-9, the J call TRBJ2-5, with D tentatively TRBD1 (5 bases). Germline CDR1 SEHNR, CDR2 FQNEAQ (reference sequence). Trimming stripped 5 bases from V and 5 bases from J, with 12 bases between. This CDR3 is built from 13 residues. The CDR3 sequence is CASSTQGIETQYF. The CDR3 region has the DNA TGTGCCAGCAGCACTCAGGGAATCGAGACCCAGTACTTC.

This clonotype was counted at least ten times. V and J are TRBV18 and TRBJ1-1; possibly TRBD1 for D (6 bases). Per the germline V gene, CDR1 is KGHSH and CDR2 is LQKENI. V was pared by 3 bases and J by 4 bases, with 15 bases between. This CDR3 is 15 amino acids long. This CDR3 is CASSPQAGQTTEAFF. CDR3 bases: TGTGCCAGCTCACCGCAAGCGGGACAAACCACTGAAGCTTTCTTT.

This clonotype was recorded at least ten times. V and J are TRBV6-9 and TRBJ2-3; 11 bases agree with TRBD2. CDR3 length equals 15 residues. CDR1 is MNHGY, CDR2 SVAAGI, per germline. J lost 5 bases, V lost 7 bases, and 8 bases had no gene match. The chain's CDR3 is CASNPLAGGRDTQYF. Written as DNA, the CDR3 is TGTGCCAGCAACCCCCTAGCGGGGGGTAGAGATACGCAGTATTTT.

The V gene is TRBV12-3 or TRBV12-4, the J gene TRBJ1-4; D may be TRBD1 (5 bases). Between the trimmed V and J ends, which lost 7 bases and 8 bases, there was a span of 11 bases. The CDR3 consists of 12 residues. The CDR3: CASNRLGEKLFF. CDR3 sequence (DNA): TGTGCCAGCAACAGGTTAGGGGAAAAACTGTTTTTT.

This clonotype was picked up many times. This chain uses TRBV21-1 with TRBJ1-3; the D segment call TRBD1 is taken from the table without a DNA check. TRBV21-1 corresponds to a pseudogene. This CDR3 spans 16 amino acids. CDR3 loop: CASSIKQVDAGNTIYF. DNA for the CDR3: TGTGCCAGCAGCATTAAACAGGTAGACGCTGGAAACACCATATATTTT.

This clonotype was detected many times. The chain joins TRBV9 to TRBJ1-2, with a tentative D call TRBD1 (5 bases). Per germline, CDR1 SGDLS and CDR2 YYNGEE. Deletions cut 1 base from V and 2 bases from J, with 9 bases between. This CDR3 comprises 14 residues. CDR3 nucleotides: TGTGCCAGCAGCGTAACAGGTCCGAACTATGGCTACACCTTC. Encoded protein: CASSVTGPNYGYTF.

This clonotype was recorded a few times. The chain has TRBV7-2 and TRBJ2-2; no clear D gene. The CDR3 loop spans 16 amino acids. Germline V gene data show CDR1 as SGHTA and CDR2 as FQGNSA. Trimming left V 4 bases short and J 6 bases short, with 18 bases between. In DNA form, the CDR3 reads TGTGCCAGCAGCTCCTCCGACACTCGAATCCCCGGGGAGCTGTTTTTT. Protein product: CASSSSDTRIPGELFF.

This clonotype was seen a handful of times. The CDR3 region has the DNA TGCGCCAGCAGCCAAGGAGGGGGGCGTCGCTTGAGAGGGGCCAACGTCCTGACTTTC. Translating it yields CASSQGGGRRLRGANVLTF. The chain recombines TRBV4-3 with TRBJ2-6, with D possibly being TRBD1 or TRBD2 (6 bases each). Trimming pared 1 base from V and 4 bases from J, leaving 20 bases between. This CDR3 has 19 residues. Germline V gene data show CDR1 as LGHNA and CDR2 as YSLEER.

The chain couples TRBV4-1 to TRBJ2-6; 10 bases agree with TRBD1. CDR1 and CDR2 (germline): MGHRA, YSYEKL. CDR3 length equals 21 residues. V trimming: 0 bases; J trimming: 3 bases; junction bases outside the gene matches: 14. This chain's CDR3 is CASSQEGQGWRPIHGANVLTF. CDR3 in DNA: TGCGCCAGCAGCCAAGAGGGACAGGGGTGGAGGCCCATTCATGGGGCCAACGTCCTGACTTTC.

This rearrangement joins TRBV10-3 to TRBJ2-3; no definite D call. The germline V gene encodes CDR1 ENHRY and CDR2 SYGVKD. This CDR3 has 16 amino acids. Trimming stripped 0 bases from V and 0 bases from J, with 10 bases between. The chain's CDR3 is CAISESTRLSTDTQYF. The CDR3 nucleotides read TGTGCCATCAGTGAGTCGACCCGTCTGAGCACAGATACGCAGTATTTT.

The chain is built from TRBV24-1 and TRBJ2-3; 10 nucleotides line up with TRBD2. Per the germline V gene, CDR1 is KGHDR and CDR2 is SFDVKD. The CDR3 extends over 15 amino acids. With 12 bases clipped from V and 3 bases from J, the junction kept 11 bases outside the gene matches. In DNA form, the CDR3 reads TGTGCCGTCCGAAGCGGGGGGGCTGAGACAGATACGCAGTATTTT. Encoded protein: CAVRSGGAETDTQYF.

This clonotype turned up a few times. V and J are TRBV25-1 and TRBJ1-2; TRBD1 matches at 7 bases. With V trimmed by 6 bases and J by 0 bases, 4 bases remained unmatched. There are 14 residues in the CDR3. Germline assignment: CDR1 MGHDK and CDR2 SYGVNS. Here the CDR3 DNA reads TGTGCCAGCAGGGGACAGAATCCTAACTATGGCTACACCTTC. This codes for CASRGQNPNYGYTF.

The J gene is TRBJ1-1, the V gene TRBV7-9; the match to TRBD1 covers 7 bases. V shed 6 bases and J 4 bases; nucleotides not matched to a gene: 8. This CDR3 comprises 14 residues. Germline CDR1 SEHNR, CDR2 FQNEAQ (reference sequence). Written as DNA, the CDR3 is TGTGCCAGCAGTTTTAACAGGGGAGGCACTGAAGCTTTCTTT. This translates into CASSFNRGGTEAFF.

The rearrangement uses TRBV7-2 and TRBJ2-5; the match to TRBD2 covers 10 bases. Germline loops: CDR1 SGHTA, CDR2 FQGNSA. V dropped 5 bases and J dropped 9; count of bases not matched to a gene: 9. The CDR3 loop spans 14 amino acids. The chain's CDR3 is CASSLSGGAEAQYF. CDR3 sequence (DNA): TGTGCCAGCAGCCTAAGCGGGGGGGCCGAGGCCCAGTACTTC.

The table lists this clonotype with many counts. This rearrangement joins TRBV10-3 to TRBJ1-1; D ambiguous. CDR1 and CDR2 (germline): ENHRY, SYGVKD. Trimming removed 2 bases at V and 0 bases at J, with 13 bases between. The CDR3 spans 16 residues. The CDR3 region has the DNA TGTGCCATCAGTGAGAGTCCGAGGATCATGAACACTGAAGCTTTCTTT. Translation: CAISESPRIMNTEAFF.

The sample holds many counts of this clonotype. The chain couples TRBV12-3 or TRBV12-4 to TRBJ1-4, with unresolved D. Trimming removed 3 bases at V and 10 bases at J, with 6 bases between. The CDR3 consists of 11 residues. The CDR3 region has the DNA TGTGCCAGCAGTTTTCTTGGAAAACTGTTTTTT. Translating gives CASSFLGKLFF.

This clonotype was recorded a few times. The rearrangement links TRBV2 to TRBJ2-3; TRBD1 matches at 8 bases. The trim removed 10 bases at V and 2 bases at J, leaving 11 bases unmatched. Germline values: CDR1 SNHLY, CDR2 FYNNEI. The CDR3 totals 15 residues. CDR3 loop: CATARQGSFTDTQYF. The CDR3 region has the DNA TGTGCCACCGCCCGACAGGGGTCGTTCACAGATACGCAGTATTTT.

This clonotype has at least ten counts. The CDR3 is CAISALPTDTQYF. In nucleotides, the CDR3 is TGTGCCATCAGTGCACTGCCCACAGATACGCAGTATTTT. The rearrangement links TRBV10-3 to TRBJ2-3; D remains unclear. Germline V gives CDR1 ENHRY, CDR2 SYGVKD. The CDR3 contains 13 residues. V was pared by 4 bases and J by 2 bases, with 7 bases between.

This clonotype was picked up many times. V and J are TRBV13 and TRBJ1-3, with 9 bases identical to TRBD1. Germline CDR1 is PRHDT and CDR2 is FYEKMQ (reference sequence). V dropped 5 bases and J dropped 0; count of bases not matched to a gene: 8. The CDR3 has 17 residues. CDR3 protein: CASSGGTGTFSGNTIYF. Here the CDR3 DNA reads TGTGCCAGCAGCGGAGGGACAGGGACTTTCTCTGGAAACACCATATATTTT. Looking up the rest from reference TRBV13 and TRBJ1-3 gives the full variable domain: AAGVIQSPRHLIKEKRETATLKCYPIPRHDTVYWYQQGPGQDPQFLISFYEKMQSDKGSIPDRFSAQQFSDYHSELNMSSLELGDSALYFCASSGGTGTFSGNTIYFGEGSWLTVV.